This T cell receptor (beta chain) appears in the sequencing data of a study of cytomegalovirus exposure and HLA in healthy donors. Study findings and constraints: A link between a missense DCLRE1C variant and TCR beta V- and J-gene trimming emerged from a later analysis. Information on immune exposure was restricted to one variable (CMV serostatus). Evidence from a later analysis indicated that most CMV-associated TCR beta chains looked HLA-restricted.

As to this clone: Its antigen is not known.

PCR amplification relied on 60 Vbeta primers (plus 13 Jbeta primers). Source study methods: Later, an analysis found tens of millions of unique TCR beta chains, and about 10 million of these were shared. TCRdb's table, derived via immunoSEQ multiplex PCR, lists solely in-frame clones and lacks some. Clonal size and the V and J genes are those of that table, whereas D and trimming came from the DNA. The profile covers about 190,000 clones, with about 90% appearing a single time and 1.1% taken by the ten largest. The sequence was collected from a boy between 2 and 10 years old in good health and CMV-seronegative. The sample consisted of PBMCs.

The CDR3 nucleotides read TGCGCCAGCAGTAGGCCCGTGGGACAGGGCACTAACTATGGCTACACCTTC. Amino acid sequence: CASSRPVGQGTNYGYTF. V usage is TRBV10-1 and J usage is TRBJ1-2, with 9 bases matching TRBD1. The trim removed 5 bases at V and 0 bases at J, leaving 10 bases unmatched. This CDR3 comprises 17 residues. The germline CDR1 and CDR2 sequences are WNHNN and SYGVQD (reference sequence).